This T cell receptor beta chain comes out of a study of cytomegalovirus exposure and HLA in healthy donors. Study findings and constraints: Cytomegalovirus association was listed for about 170 TCR beta chains. Later analysis placed DRB1 highest and HLA-C lowest in TCR association rates, which differed by HLA locus. Later analysis identified several of the most significant clusters that appeared linked to common viral pathogens.

From germline, CDR1 is LNHDA and CDR2 SQIVND (reference sequence). This CDR3 has 14 residues. V gave up 5 bases and J gave up 3 bases, with 13 bases separating them. A note on this clone: What it recognizes is unknown.

PCR was performed using 60 Vbeta and 13 Jbeta primers. Some clones are missing from TCRdb's copy, which holds only in-frame ones; the method was immunoSEQ multiplex PCR. Of around 100,000 clones listed, 70% to 85% are singletons. The TCR comes from a woman aged 18-29 years in good health and CMV-seropositive. The chain has TRBV19 and TRBJ2-5; D is possibly TRBD1 (6 bases). The sample consisted of PBMCs. This chain's CDR3 is CASSPPGVKETQYF. The CDR3 region has the DNA TGTGCCAGTAGTCCACCAGGGGTAAAAGAGACCCAGTACTTC.